Below, one TCR beta chain is given with its context. This clone was seen a handful of times. The target of this receptor is not known. No base-level quality is on record; no much larger clone is a single base apart. This specimen belongs to a study of cytomegalovirus exposure and HLA in healthy donors (dated by TCRdb to 2016 to 2017). Describing the broader study: An earlier analysis of some 550 of the donors reported roughly 300 Gb of sequence data and 100 million to 140 million unique TCR beta sequences from 150 million to 200 million T cells. The study combined high-throughput TCR immunosequencing, statistical association of individual TCRs with disease status, and machine learning to predict cytomegalovirus infection status. The study aimed to test whether cataloging public T cell receptors could reveal signatures of past pathogen exposure. A later analysis re-examined previously published TCR beta repertoires from about 670 donors and added high-resolution HLA genotyping to investigate patterns of TCR occurrence. Approximately 300 gigabases of sequencing data and around 88 million unique TCR sequences made up an early release that covered approximately 650 HLA-typed donors. Donor age, sex, ethnicity and CMV serostatus were compiled alongside the repertoire data. On average, over 200,000 unique TCR beta nucleotide sequences were sequenced per donor among several hundred genotyped donors of the cohort, with approximately 18% of those sequences being non-productive. In an earlier analysis of 500 to 650 of the donors, high-throughput TCR beta sequencing was used to judge whether each TCR beta V gene segment behaved as functional or pseudogenic. Of the approximately 400 genotyped donors, 80% to 90% were placed in the genetic ancestry cluster associated with self-reported Caucasian donors. Roughly five DR-DQ haplotypes were handled as single units for association and clustering because linkage in the cohort was strong. Every repertoire in the discovery cohort had been generated on one and the same sequencing platform. Both class I and class II loci were covered by HLA typing, at four-digit resolution. Rather than using new phenotypic data, the later analysis identified candidate immune exposures from TCR beta sequences and from how often those sequences occurred across donors. Along with the approximately 700-subject first cohort, a separate validation cohort of over a hundred different subjects was used. The study profiled the T cell repertoires of about 720 subjects by immunosequencing and related them to cytomegalovirus serostatus. A later genetic analysis used genome-wide SNP genotypes for about three fifths of the 666 donors, treating that subset as a discovery cohort. Typing coverage varied by locus: 629-630 donors for A, B, C, DRB1 and DQB1; more than 500 for DQA1; nearly 610 for DPA1; 450 to 480 for DPB1. General findings and caveats noted by the study authors: Compared with the approximately 700-donor mean, donors in an Asian-associated ancestry cluster had fewer N-insertions in productive TCRs, according to a later genetic analysis. Because the 87-base-pair reads could not distinguish some IMGT-functional V segments, including TRBV6-2 and TRBV6-3, those segments were excluded. In vitro tests confirmed that a few of the cytomegalovirus-associated TCR beta chains recognize cytomegalovirus antigens. For the cohort, immune exposure information was limited to CMV serostatus. Strong co-occurrence of HLA alleles, especially DR and DQ, made assigning TCR associations to individual alleles difficult. An earlier analysis of 587 of the donors showed that most TCR beta V segments appeared in productive rearrangements either about 87% or about 30% of the time, which broadly matched IMGT annotations. A further reported finding was that TCR beta sequences accurately predicted the HLA-A and HLA-B alleles for most subjects in the first cohort. In a later genetic analysis, a missense DCLRE1C variant was associated with V-gene and J-gene trimming of TCR beta chains, and the association was replicated in an independent cohort. Because counts were too low, some 17 rarely observed V segments, including chromosome 9 orphons, were left out of the earlier analysis of roughly 600 of the donors. A later analysis associated 16,951 TCR beta sequences with specific HLA alleles at a false discovery rate of 0.05. Correlated functional status among segregating V segments might be attributable to linkage disequilibrium, but an unknown experimental factor could not be ruled out. The authors suggested that the approach could potentially be generalized to other disease states and immunological phenotypes. The classifier was reported to diagnose cytomegalovirus status with high specificity and sensitivity in both the original cohort and the validation cohort. Because HLA typing was unavailable for some donors at each locus, only the typed subset was used in association tests. In a later analysis, several top co-occurrence clusters were reported to appear linked to parvovirus B19, influenza, CMV and Epstein-Barr virus. A later analysis found that most CMV-associated TCR beta chains appeared HLA-restricted, with HLA associations seemingly driven largely by CMV exposure. The study gave a list of 150 to 200 TCR beta chains associated with cytomegalovirus. Most TCR sequences were seen in very few donors, while some public TCRs were found in many individuals. Sequencing depth was assumed to be roughly uniform across donors in the presence/absence analyses, though that assumption may not hold. In this cohort, only TCR beta chains were sequenced, and detectable features were limited by the absence of alpha or paired-chain data. A later analysis found that TCR association rates varied across HLA loci, with DRB1 alleles showing the most associated TCRs and HLA-C alleles the fewest. A cluster of highly shared sequence variants was judged likely to be a technical artifact of the sequencing pipeline. Compared with equally common non-associated chains, HLA-associated TCR beta chains in a later analysis were more clonally expanded and had lower generation probabilities.

V is cut by 5 bases and J by 5 bases, and the space between the germline ends is 16 bases. There are 14 amino acids in the CDR3, from cysteine to phenylalanine inclusive. Just the 42-base CDR3 DNA is kept, in frame starting at base 1. The germline V gene gives CDR1 as SGHTA and CDR2 as FQGNSA. Library generation was performed with the immunoSEQ multiplex PCR assay. A mixture of 60 forward primers for TCR Vbeta segments and 13 reverse primers for TCR Jbeta segments was used in the multiplex PCR. A multiplex PCR assay on genomic DNA amplified the CDR3 region of rearranged TCR beta genes. On the Illumina HiSeq System, the amplified TCR beta libraries were sequenced as 87-base-pair reads. On the authors' methods: A later analysis counted approximately 84 million unique TCR beta chains across the roughly 700 repertoires, and some 11 million of these chains were shared by at least two donors. Raw reads were error-corrected and collapsed into unique sequences by a nearest-neighbor algorithm in which closely related sequences were merged to remove PCR and sequencing errors. V, D and J gene segments were assigned by aligning CDR3 sequences to IMGT reference sequences. For a sequence to be retained, at least a six-nucleotide match to both a V gene segment and a J gene segment was required. Rearrangements were classified as productive when the CDR3 lacked stop codons and remained in frame with V and J, and all other rearrangements were classified as non-productive. CDR3 was defined according to IMGT convention as the region running from the second conserved V-encoded cysteine to the conserved J-encoded phenylalanine. Sequences without an unambiguous match to a single V gene segment were excluded from the earlier analysis of a few hundred of the donors. In an earlier analysis of approximately 610 of the donors, V segments were called functional above 56.7% productive rearrangements and were called segregating when the between-donor standard deviation exceeded 5%. A statistical classification framework was developed to diagnose cytomegalovirus status using the catalog of TCR beta chain sequences. In a later analysis, V and J genes were assigned by comparing TCR nucleotide sequences against IMGT/GENE-DB human TR gene sequences. A later analysis assigned CDR3 sequences and most-parsimonious VDJ recombination scenarios with the TCRdist pipeline. In a later analysis, each TCR beta chain was defined by its CDR3 amino acid sequence together with its V-gene family, and reads without a unique V-gene family were excluded. In a later analysis, 500 to 650 highly shared, low-generation-probability nucleotide sequences were removed to address suspected cross-contamination and a sequencing artifact. A later analysis calculated a clonal expansion index for each public chain from normalized within-repertoire ranks of inferred template counts. In a later analysis, generation probabilities were computed with a VDJ recombination model fitted to out-of-frame rearrangements, and the resulting probabilities were checked against IGoR. Hypergeometric tests were used in a later analysis to score TCR-TCR, TCR-HLA and TCR-CMV co-occurrence, with a repertoire-size bias correction applied to the TCR pairs. False discovery rates were estimated in a later analysis by permuting HLA or CMV assignments 20 times. In a later analysis, co-occurring TCRs were grouped with DBSCAN, and TCRdist sequence similarity was added when clustering was performed within HLA-allele-positive subsets. Co-occurrence clustering excluded repertoires with fewer than 30,000 or more than 120,000 public chains, plus five with anomalous nucleotide sharing. In TCRdb, the immuneACCESS table is reduced to in-frame sequences with V and J assigned. These tables do not hold every clone; where another copy was compared, an unresolved V gene accounts for under half, and the others remain unexplained. The V and J calls and clone size come from that table; D and trimming were worked out from the DNA. The sample yields some 130,000 clones; 64% were counted once. The ten most abundant clones make up 2% to 3% of the sample.

The cohort consisted of hundreds of healthy bone marrow donors. At the time of sampling, all cohort members were nominally healthy, though unrecorded immune exposures were likely present. The donor tested CMV seronegative and was one of the 352 seronegative cohort members. A peripheral blood sample was collected from each donor, and TCR beta sequencing was performed on peripheral blood mononuclear cells. The Qiagen DNeasy Blood Extraction Kit was used to extract genomic DNA from the blood cell samples. This sequence originates from a woman aged 40 to 55 in good health and CMV-seronegative. The sequence joins TRBV7-2 to TRBJ2-7, and perhaps TRBD2 as D gene, on 6 matching bases. The sample was PBMCs. The DNA is as follows: TGTGCCAGCAGCCCCGGGAGTAGGGGCCACGAGCAGTACTTC. Its product reads: CASSPGSRGHEQYF.